The sequence of this TCR beta chain was determined in a study of neoadjuvant anti-PD-1 for oral cavity cancer. Overall study results and limits: Non-responders to neoadjuvant nivolumab had significantly more clonal PBMC T cells than responders.

Sequenced by immunoSEQ multiplex PCR; TCRdb stores in-frame clones only, minus some. The data contain thousands of clones, around 67% of them singletons. This clone was counted once. What it binds is unknown. This sample's time point: after neoadjuvant nivolumab, at surgical resection. The receptor was derived from a person aged 40-85 years with oral cavity squamous cell carcinoma. Sample: PBMCs, taken after nivolumab (anti-PD-1) treatment.

CDR3 loop: CASSLSATGGSHGELFF. The DNA for the CDR3 is TGTGCCAGCAGCTTATCGGCGACAGGGGGCAGTCACGGGGAGCTGTTTTTT. This chain links TRBV7-8 with TRBJ2-2; 10 bases map to TRBD1. The trim removed 2 bases at V and 7 bases at J, leaving 10 bases unmatched. This CDR3 has 17 residues. In germline, CDR1 is SGHVS, CDR2 FQNEAQ.